This T cell receptor beta chain was captured in a study of CD8+ T cells in alopecia areata. Study-level information: Each of the treated patients was given oral tofacitinib, 5 to 10 mg twice daily, for moderate-to-severe alopecia areata.

cDNA serving as the sequencing template came from extracted, reverse transcribed RNA. The protocol was immunoSEQ multiplex PCR, while the TCRdb copy is restricted to in-frame clones and leaves out a portion. The table includes 65,000 to 70,000 clones, approximately 60% detected once. Study conclusions and caveats: Normal scalp showed lower clonality than lesional scalp, especially alopecia totalis/universalis.

V shed 3 bases and J 1 base; nucleotides not matched to a gene: 4. The CDR3 covers 16 residues. Per germline, CDR1 LNHDA and CDR2 SQIVND (reference sequence). As for this clone: Its antigen is as yet unknown.

Sorting from PBMCs produced CD4+ and CD8+ T cells. This receptor was obtained from a human donor with alopecia areata. Sequenced here: CD8+ T cells sorted from blood, sampled at week 0. The chain recombines TRBV19 with TRBJ2-1; 9 bases fit TRBD2. This CDR3 reads CASSIRLAASYNEQFF. The CDR3, as DNA: TGTGCCAGTAGTATTAGACTAGCGGCTTCCTACAATGAGCAGTTCTTC.